A selection of T cell receptor beta chains follows, all from one sample in a study of beta chain features in type 1 diabetes. Profiling relied on immunoSEQ multiplex PCR, and the TCRdb table lists in-frame clones only, not all of them. Of almost 350,000 clones in the sample, about a tenth were seen once. Sequenced sample: central memory CD4+ T cells from blood. Every receptor here comes from a man aged 25-45 years with type 1 diabetes. CDR3s leave out the opening cysteine and the closing phenylalanine or tryptophan. Each record gives: clone size, V gene, CDR3 protein. Clone sizes are given selectively: once, few, many, or a class where the clone is expanded.

few,TRBV28,ASRSGTGRNEQY
NA,TRBV7-2,ASSSRTGRGYGYT
few,TRBV7-9,ASSLADRNNQPQH
NA,TRBV29-1,SVEDRVGSLH
few,TRBV11-3,ASSGDGGAIDTQY
few,TRBV25-1,ASSGGQGVFNQPQH
NA,TRBV11-2,ASSGQGLLSGANVLT
NA,TRBV30,AWSAGRNTIY
NA,TRBV5-6,ASSRWTGQNEQY
few,TRBV29-1,SVVVQENTEAF
few,TRBV7-2,ASSSAGTQY
few,TRBV19,ASSIYPYNEQF
many,TRBV18,ASSPQGQLNVELF
few,TRBV7-2,ASSLEAHSYEQY
few,TRBV6-5,ASSLRGVDTQY
NA,TRBV28,ASSPTGRGHSPLH
few,TRBV30,AWRSRGGPWQPQH
few,TRBV10-1,ASSELGEGDTQY
few,TRBV7-9,ASSTGDQPQH
NA,TRBV7-2,ASSLAGYQGAGNTIY
NA,TRBV27,ASSLSRQGGETQY
NA,TRBV7-9,ASSLLGLGTEAF
NA,TRBV28,ASTVQGAGGYT
few,TRBV5-4,ASRWGTAQETQY
NA,TRBV6-5,ASSYSGTQY
few,TRBV4-3,ASSQAAGGTYEQY
NA,TRBV7-2,ASSTGHNTEAF
few,TRBV30,AWTRDRALNSGNTIY
NA,TRBV9,ASSVGKGLTYNEQF
few,TRBV7-2,ASSVYQGAGETQY
NA,TRBV5-6,ASILIRDTNYGYT
NA,TRBV4-3,ASSVDRAVTQY
few,TRBV28,ASSSGTGFNQPQH
NA,TRBV28,ASSLGISSYEQY
few,TRBV5-1,ASSLPSGIGETQY
few,TRBV6-1,ASLAHTDTQY
NA,TRBV14,ASSQVVRGSGYT
few,TRBV7-2,ASSKRQGDTEAF
few,TRBV6-6,ASSYGGHPAAF
few,TRBV30,AWKSSDNEKLF
NA,TRBV4-1,ASSQDQSAVGQPQH
NA,TRBV5-5,ASSPGILYGYT
few,TRBV9,ASSVAGQGGEQF
few,TRBV7-2,ASSRRTGLDTQY